This record looks at one TCR beta chain sequence and its context. The antigen is unknown. Trimming left V 5 bases short and J 3 bases short, with 14 bases between. Germline CDR1 reads MGHDK; CDR2 reads SYGVNS. CDR3 length equals 14 residues. A history of autoimmune disease or systemic immunosuppression excluded patients. Assay: immunoSEQ multiplex PCR; the TCRdb copy retains only in-frame clones and omits some. The repertoire has about 110,000 clones, around 93% of them found once; the top ten carry roughly 1.1%. The data stem from a study of OX40 agonist ivuxolimab in advanced cancers. On the study more broadly: Three patients, one with hepatocellular carcinoma and two with cutaneous melanoma, responded partially.

Study-level results: In the 0.1-3.0 mg/kg groups, partial responders showed among the lowest expansion.

Source: CD4+ or CD8+ T cells sorted from blood, taken in a trial of the OX40 agonist ivuxolimab. The chain couples TRBV25-1 to TRBJ2-7; D may correspond to TRBD1 or TRBD2 (5 bases each). The clonotype was recovered from an adult with an advanced solid tumor such as melanoma, head and neck, liver or kidney cancer. This CDR3 reads CASSKMLGDYEQYF. The DNA for the CDR3 is TGTGCCAGCAGTAAAATGTTGGGGGACTACGAGCAGTACTTC.